One and the same sample provided the 8 T cell receptor beta chains below, sequenced in a study of identical twins. TCRdb processed the 5' RACE reads anew with MiXCR; each CDR3 protein has one entry. The sample records roughly 230,000 distinct CDR3 sequences, approximately 8.6% being singletons. Another study also made use of these data, one on yellow fever vaccine responses in identical twins.

The source material was CD8+ T cells sorted from blood. These receptors were obtained from a young woman in good health.

This clonotype has only a few counts. The V and J genes are TRBV9 and TRBJ2-1, with D unresolved. Trimming took off 0 bases at V and 3 bases at J, with 7 bases between the two ends. The CDR3 covers 14 residues. The germline V gene has CDR1 SGDLS and CDR2 YYNGEE. The CDR3 region is CASSVDGSYNEQFF. As DNA, the CDR3 is TGTGCCAGCAGCGTAGACGGCAGCTACAATGAGCAGTTCTTC.

The sample holds a few counts of this clonotype. This rearrangement joins TRBV7-8 to TRBJ2-4; TRBD2 agrees at 8 bases. The trim removed 7 bases at V and 1 base at J, leaving 6 bases unmatched. The germline gives CDR1 SGHVS, CDR2 FQNEAQ. This CDR3 spans 15 amino acids. CDR3 in DNA: TGTGCCAGCACCGGGTCTAGCGGGGCCAAAAACATTCAGTACTTC. Its translation is CASTGSSGAKNIQYF.

Comments on this clonotype: Sequence at one end of the junction differs from germline and may be a read error. The chain's CDR3 is CASAFGTANVKLFF. In DNA form, the CDR3 reads TGTGCCAGCGCCTTCGGGACAGCTAATGTAAAACTGTTTTTT. V and J are TRBV12-3 or TRBV12-4 and TRBJ1-4, with TRBD1 matching 7 bases. There are 14 residues in the CDR3.

This sequence joins TRBV20-1 and TRBJ2-2; D remains ambiguous. V was clipped by 6 bases and J by 8 bases, with 10 bases between them. Looked up from germline, CDR1 is DFQATT and CDR2 is SNEGSKA (reference sequence). The CDR3 length is 11 residues. This chain's CDR3 is CSAPSPGELFF. The CDR3 DNA follows: TGCAGTGCCCCGAGCCCGGGGGAGCTGTTTTTT.

This clonotype was observed at least ten times. V is TRBV5-1 and J is TRBJ2-3, with 7 positions matching TRBD2. J gave up 1 base and V 3 bases, and 11 bases lay outside the gene matches. Looked up from germline, CDR1 is SGHRS and CDR2 is YFSETQ. The CDR3 has 17 residues. As DNA, the CDR3 is TGCGCCAGCAGCTACGACTCCTTCAGCGGGGGCACAGATACGCAGTATTTT. Encoded protein: CASSYDSFSGGTDTQYF.

J is TRBJ2-7 and V is TRBV11-2; 7 bases fit TRBD1. J was trimmed by 6 bases and V by 5 bases; bases with no gene match: 13. The CDR3 contains 15 residues. Germline CDR1 is SGHAT and CDR2 is FQNNGV. CDR3 in DNA: TGTGCCAGCAGCCCACGGGACAGCGACTGGGGCGAGCAGTACTTC. Its translation: CASSPRDSDWGEQYF.

This clonotype was observed a handful of times. A junction end diverges from the germline sequence, so it may reflect a read error. V and J are TRBV25-1 and TRBJ2-1; 7 bases fit TRBD1. The germline CDR1 and CDR2 sequences are MGHDK and SYGVNS. This CDR3 contains 13 residues. The CDR3 region is CGTQGGLYNEQFF. The CDR3, as DNA: TGCGGAACGCAAGGGGGCTTGTACAATGAGCAGTTCTTC. Variable domain in full (rest from reference TRBV25-1 and TRBJ2-1): EADIYQTPRYLVIGTGKKITLECSQTMGHDKMYWYQQDPGMELHLIHYSYGVNSTEKGDLSSESTVSRIRTEHFPLTLESARPSHTSQYLCGTQGGLYNEQFFGPGTRLTVL.

This clonotype was observed at least ten times. This chain uses TRBV7-9 with TRBJ2-5, with TRBD2 matching over 8 bases. CDR3 length equals 15 residues. J was trimmed by 6 bases and V by 3 bases; bases with no gene match: 9. CDR1 SEHNR and CDR2 FQNEAQ come from the germline V gene (reference sequence). The CDR3 coding sequence is TGTGCCAGCAGCTTCAGTGGCGGGAGGCCTCAGACCCAGTACTTC. Translation: CASSFSGGRPQTQYF.